Listed below are T cell receptor beta chains from one sample, sequenced in a study of blood T cell repertoires in COVID-19. Clones were read by immunoSEQ multiplex PCR, and TCRdb kept only the in-frame ones, dropping some. Seen here are 100,000 to 150,000 clones, 75% to 90% observed once, and the top ten hold less than 9.5%. The specimen was peripheral blood. The receptor set was obtained from a human donor in a cohort sampled during active COVID-19. The CDR3 runs from the conserved cysteine through the conserved F or W. D genes are given only for firm matches. Clone size is stated in some rows and not others, as once, few, many or a class when expanded.

J: TRBJ1-5; D: .; size: .; V: TRBV7-8; CDR3: CASSLVTHTANSNQPQHF; DNA: TGTGCCAGCAGCTTAGTAACTCATACAGCAAATAGCAATCAGCCCCAGCATTTT
J: TRBJ2-1; D: TRBD2; size: .; V: TRBV6-5; CDR3: CASQRGNKGTEQFF; DNA: TGTGCCAGCCAGCGGGGCAACAAGGGCACTGAGCAGTTCTTC
J: TRBJ1-3; D: .; size: few; V: TRBV7-6; CDR3: CASSGTGLAGNTIYF; DNA: TGTGCCAGCAGCGGTACAGGGTTGGCTGGAAACACCATATATTTT
J: TRBJ1-3; D: .; size: .; V: TRBV3-1/TRBV3-2; CDR3: CASSQAHSLGNTIYF; DNA: TGTGCCAGCAGCCAAGCACATTCGTTAGGAAACACCATATATTTT
J: TRBJ1-5; D: TRBD1; size: .; V: TRBV29-1; CDR3: CSVTDRGYNQPQHF; DNA: TGCAGCGTTACGGACAGGGGGTACAATCAGCCCCAGCATTTT
J: TRBJ2-1; D: .; size: few; V: TRBV6-4; CDR3: CASSEGAKRNEQFF; DNA: TGTGCCAGCAGTGAGGGCGCAAAACGCAATGAGCAGTTCTTC
J: TRBJ1-2; D: TRBD1; size: once; V: TRBV7-3; CDR3: CASSLTGTGDNGYTF; DNA: TGTGCCAGCAGCTTAACAGGGACAGGGGACAATGGCTACACCTTC
J: TRBJ2-5; D: .; size: .; V: TRBV4-2; CDR3: CASRPTGTQETQYF; DNA: TGTGCCAGCAGGCCCACAGGAACCCAAGAGACCCAGTACTTC
J: TRBJ2-5; D: TRBD2; size: .; V: TRBV30; CDR3: CAWSRARLAGLETQYF; DNA: TGTGCCTGGAGTCGCGCCCGACTAGCGGGGTTGGAGACCCAGTACTTC
J: TRBJ1-5; D: TRBD1; size: .; V: TRBV2; CDR3: CASSEALPTGNQPQHF; DNA: TGTGCCAGCAGTGAAGCTCTGCCGACAGGGAATCAGCCCCAGCATTTT
J: TRBJ2-5; D: TRBD2; size: .; V: TRBV5-6; CDR3: CASSDRGSGRSGYETQYF; DNA: TGTGCCAGCAGCGACCGTGGTAGCGGGAGGAGTGGGTATGAGACCCAGTACTTC
J: TRBJ1-5; D: .; size: .; V: TRBV7-2; CDR3: CASSLGAANQPQHF; DNA: TGTGCCAGCAGCTTAGGGGCAGCTAATCAGCCCCAGCATTTT
J: TRBJ1-2; D: TRBD1; size: many; V: TRBV25-1; CDR3: CASSPGGNWANYGYTF; DNA: TGTGCCAGCAGTCCAGGGGGGAATTGGGCTAACTATGGCTACACCTTC
J: TRBJ2-5; D: TRBD2; size: once; V: TRBV4-1; CDR3: CASSQGLAGNQETQYF; DNA: TGCGCCAGCAGCCAAGGGTTAGCGGGAAACCAAGAGACCCAGTACTTC
J: TRBJ1-2; D: .; size: .; V: TRBV25-1; CDR3: CASSVGTQVYGYTF; DNA: TGTGCCAGCAGTGTAGGGACTCAAGTGTATGGCTACACCTTC
J: TRBJ2-1; D: TRBD2; size: few; V: TRBV4-2; CDR3: CASSHDPSYSGGSEQFF; DNA: TGTGCCAGCAGCCACGACCCGTCATATAGCGGGGGATCTGAGCAGTTCTTC
J: TRBJ1-4; D: .; size: .; V: TRBV19; CDR3: CASSMAQGLVEKLFF; DNA: TGTGCCAGTAGTATGGCCCAGGGTCTTGTTGAAAAACTGTTTTTT
J: TRBJ2-7; D: TRBD1; size: .; V: TRBV5-1; CDR3: CASSLEGAVLYEQYF; DNA: TGCGCCAGCAGCTTGGAGGGGGCTGTCCTTTACGAGCAGTACTTC
J: TRBJ1-4; D: .; size: .; V: TRBV7-9; CDR3: CASSPPRAKLFF; DNA: TGTGCCAGCAGTCCCCCGAGGGCAAAACTGTTTTTT
J: TRBJ1-1; D: TRBD1; size: .; V: TRBV11-3; CDR3: CASSRRAGGQNTEAFF; DNA: TGTGCCAGCAGCCGTCGGGCAGGGGGCCAGAACACTGAAGCTTTCTTT
J: TRBJ1-2; D: TRBD1; size: .; V: TRBV5-1; CDR3: CASSSDPGTGPNYGYTF; DNA: TGCGCCAGCAGCAGCGATCCCGGGACAGGGCCAAACTATGGCTACACCTTC
J: TRBJ1-6; D: .; size: .; V: TRBV7-9; CDR3: CASSAVNSPLHF; DNA: TGTGCCAGCAGCGCGGTTAATTCACCCCTCCACTTT
J: TRBJ2-2; D: TRBD2; size: .; V: TRBV3-1/TRBV3-2; CDR3: CASSPQAGIIDDTGELFF; DNA: TGTGCCAGCAGCCCTCAAGCGGGGATAATCGATGACACCGGGGAGCTGTTTTTT
J: TRBJ2-7; D: TRBD1; size: few; V: TRBV28; CDR3: CASSSTGTGVEYEQYF; DNA: TGTGCCAGCAGTTCTACCGGGACAGGGGTGGAGTACGAGCAGTACTTC
J: TRBJ2-7; D: .; size: .; V: TRBV6-5; CDR3: CASSRDSHPAYEQYF; DNA: TGTGCCAGCAGTCGCGACAGTCATCCCGCCTACGAGCAGTACTTC
J: TRBJ1-5; D: .; size: .; V: TRBV28; CDR3: CASSLGRDKRTGNQPQHF; DNA: TGTGCCAGCAGTTTAGGACGGGACAAAAGGACGGGCAATCAGCCCCAGCATTTT
J: TRBJ2-1; D: TRBD2; size: .; V: TRBV7-2; CDR3: CASSKGGSGRAHEQFF; DNA: TGTGCCAGCAGCAAGGGTGGGAGCGGGAGGGCCCATGAGCAGTTCTTC
J: TRBJ2-5; D: .; size: .; V: TRBV5-1; CDR3: CASSLEQGEETQYF; DNA: TGCGCCAGCAGCTTGGAACAGGGAGAAGAGACCCAGTACTTC
J: TRBJ2-7; D: TRBD1; size: .; V: TRBV11-3; CDR3: CASSLGQGVDEQYF; DNA: TGTGCCAGCAGCTTGGGACAGGGGGTAGACGAGCAGTACTTC
J: TRBJ2-7; D: .; size: medium-sized; V: TRBV15; CDR3: CATSRGGHSYEQYF; DNA: TGTGCCACCAGCAGAGGGGGCCACTCCTACGAGCAGTACTTC
J: TRBJ1-1; D: TRBD1; size: once; V: TRBV18; CDR3: CASSPQLGQGVNTEAFF; DNA: TGTGCCAGCTCACCACAATTAGGACAGGGAGTGAACACTGAAGCTTTCTTT
J: TRBJ2-1; D: .; size: .; V: TRBV7-2; CDR3: CASSLTVSSYNEQFF; DNA: TGTGCCAGCAGCCTAACAGTTAGCTCCTACAATGAGCAGTTCTTC
J: TRBJ2-1; D: .; size: .; V: TRBV19; CDR3: CAGRQGVSGRASYNEQFF; DNA: TGTGCCGGCCGACAGGGGGTAAGCGGGAGGGCATCCTACAATGAGCAGTTCTTC
J: TRBJ2-5; D: .; size: .; V: TRBV7-8; CDR3: CASSISAAQETQYF; DNA: TGTGCCAGCAGCATTAGCGCCGCCCAAGAGACCCAGTACTTC
J: TRBJ2-2; D: TRBD1; size: .; V: TRBV28; CDR3: CASRSGGADTGELFF; DNA: TGTGCCAGCAGGTCAGGGGGTGCGGACACCGGGGAGCTGTTTTTT
J: TRBJ2-7; D: TRBD2; size: many; V: TRBV18; CDR3: CASSPRTSGAYEQYF; DNA: TGTGCCAGCTCACCTCGGACTAGCGGGGCCTACGAGCAGTACTTC